The rows below give T cell receptor beta chains drawn from one sample of a study of blood T cell repertoires in COVID-19. Sequenced by immunoSEQ multiplex PCR; TCRdb stores in-frame clones only, minus some. The sample includes a few hundred thousand clones, 86% of them seen just once. The specimen was peripheral blood. These receptors originate from a man between 50 and 59 years old with acute or convalescent COVID-19. The CDR3 runs from the conserved cysteine through the conserved F or W. D genes are given only for firm matches. Size is stated for part of the rows, as once, few or many counts, or as a class when the clone is expanded.

TGCGCCAGCAGCCTCGGGACTAGCGGGGGGGATGGCACAGATACGCAGTATTTT	CASSLGTSGGDGTDTQYF	once	TRBV5-1	TRBJ2-3	TRBD2	18
TGTGCTAGTGGTTTGGGGTCTGGAGGCACCGGGGAGCTGTTTTTT	CASGLGSGGTGELFF	-	TRBV12-5	TRBJ2-2	-	15
TGTGCCAGCAGTGCCCGGGAGTTCAGGACTGAAGCTTTCTTT	CASSAREFRTEAFF	-	TRBV6-6	TRBJ1-1	-	14
TGTGCCAGCAGCCAATTATGGGGGACAGGGAACACTGAAGCTTTCTTT	CASSQLWGTGNTEAFF	-	TRBV14	TRBJ1-1	TRBD1	16
TGTGCCATCAGTGCCTTGGACAGGAACTATAGCAATCAGCCCCAGCATTTT	CAISALDRNYSNQPQHF	-	TRBV10-3	TRBJ1-5	TRBD1	17
TGTGCCAGCAGCTCAGGGACTAGCGGGGGGGTTTTTAGTGAGACCCAGTACTTC	CASSSGTSGGVFSETQYF	-	TRBV11-2	TRBJ2-5	TRBD2	18
TGTGCCAGCAGCTTAGTCCCGGGGGGCGATGAGCAGTTCTTC	CASSLVPGGDEQFF	-	TRBV7-8	TRBJ2-1	-	14
TGTGCCAGCAGCTCCGGGAGTACTCAAGAGACCCAGTACTTC	CASSSGSTQETQYF	-	TRBV7-3	TRBJ2-5	-	14
TGTGCCAGCAGCGCCGACGCCCCGGGAGCGGGCGCGGGCTACACCTTC	CASSADAPGAGAGYTF	-	TRBV9	TRBJ1-2	-	16
TGCGCCAGCACTCAGGATCGTAGGCAGCCCCAGCATTTT	CASTQDRRQPQHF	-	TRBV10-2	TRBJ1-5	-	13
TGCGCCAGCAGCTTGGGGACAGGGGGTAATTTTGACTACGAGCAGTACTTC	CASSLGTGGNFDYEQYF	-	TRBV5-1	TRBJ2-7	TRBD1	17
TGTGCCAGCACCCGGGGAGGGAATCAGCCCCAGCATTTT	CASTRGGNQPQHF	-	TRBV28	TRBJ1-5	-	13
TGTGCCAGCAGCCAAGATATCGCGGGGATCACTGAAGCTTTCTTT	CASSQDIAGITEAFF	few	TRBV3-1/TRBV3-2	TRBJ1-1	-	15
TGTGCCAGCAGCTCAGGGACAGGGTATAATTCACCCCTCCACTTT	CASSSGTGYNSPLHF	-	TRBV7-9	TRBJ1-6	TRBD1	15
TGTGCCAGCAGCCCGAGGGCTAGCGGGGCTCATACGCAGTATTTT	CASSPRASGAHTQYF	-	TRBV2	TRBJ2-3	TRBD2	15
TGTGCCAGCAGCTTAGGAGTTTTTAGCAATCAGCCCCAGCATTTT	CASSLGVFSNQPQHF	-	TRBV7-2	TRBJ1-5	-	15
TGCGCCAGCAGCTTGGGGGAGAGCTCCTACAATGAGCAGTTCTTC	CASSLGESSYNEQFF	-	TRBV5-1	TRBJ2-1	-	15
TGTGCCTGGAAGGTGACAGGCTCTCGGGGCTACACCTTC	CAWKVTGSRGYTF	-	TRBV30	TRBJ1-2	-	13
TGTGCCAGCAGCCCCGGGCAGGGGGCACCTGAAAAACTGTTTTTT	CASSPGQGAPEKLFF	-	TRBV5-8	TRBJ1-4	TRBD1	15
TGTGCCAGCAGCCTCCGGAGGTCAGGCCCCGCGAGTTCACCCCTCCACTTT	CASSLRRSGPASSPLHF	-	TRBV3-1/TRBV3-2	TRBJ1-6	-	17
TGTGCCAGCAGTTACCTTACAGGACCTAATGAAAAACTGTTTTTT	CASSYLTGPNEKLFF	-	TRBV21-1	TRBJ1-4	-	15
TGTGCCAGCTCACCTGGGCAGGGGGAGACCCAGTACTTC	CASSPGQGETQYF	-	TRBV18	TRBJ2-5	-	13
TGTGCCAGCAGTGTCGAGGGGGAACGGCAGCCCCAGCATTTT	CASSVEGERQPQHF	-	TRBV2	TRBJ1-5	-	14
TGTGCCAGCAGCTTGGGGCTGGGAGGGAACTATGGCTACACCTTC	CASSLGLGGNYGYTF	-	TRBV5-4	TRBJ1-2	-	15
TGTGCCAGCAGCTTTACCTCCGTTAGGACCCACAGGGGTATAGGCTACACCTTC	CASSFTSVRTHRGIGYTF	few	TRBV5-6	TRBJ1-2	TRBD1	18
TGCAGCGTTGAACGGGGAATTGGGTATGAGCAGTTCTTC	CSVERGIGYEQFF	-	TRBV29-1	TRBJ2-1	-	13
TGTGCCAGCAACCACGGGGGGTTGGATTCACCCCTCCACTTT	CASNHGGLDSPLHF	-	TRBV6-5	TRBJ1-6	-	14
TGTGCCTGGAGTGTACAGGGCTCTGAAGCTTTCTTT	CAWSVQGSEAFF	-	TRBV30	TRBJ1-1	-	12
TGTGCCAGCAGCCAAAACAGGGAATATAATTCACCCCTCCACTTT	CASSQNREYNSPLHF	-	TRBV3-1/TRBV3-2	TRBJ1-6	-	15
TGCAGCGTCCCCCGGGGGGCCAACACCGGGGAGCTGTTTTTT	CSVPRGANTGELFF	-	TRBV29-1	TRBJ2-2	-	14
TGTGCCAGCAGCTCCGAAATACTAGTGGTCTCGAGAGGAGCTTTCTTT	CASSSEILVVSRGAFF	few	TRBV7-9	TRBJ1-1	-	16
TGCGCCAGCAGCCGGACAGGGCCTAAGGATGAGCAGTTCTTC	CASSRTGPKDEQFF	few	TRBV10-1	TRBJ2-1	TRBD1	14
TGTGCCAGCAGGAGGCTAAACACTGAAGCTTTCTTT	CASRRLNTEAFF	-	TRBV6-5	TRBJ1-1	-	12
TGCGCCAGCAGCTCATCCGGGGGGGCTTACGTGACCCAGTACTTC	CASSSSGGAYVTQYF	-	TRBV5-1	TRBJ2-5	TRBD2	15
TGTGCCAGCACCACAGTATCGGCCTACGAGCAGTACTTC	CASTTVSAYEQYF	-	TRBV2	TRBJ2-7	-	13
TGTGCCAGCAGAACGCGGGACAGGGAACGCTATGGCTACACCTTC	CASRTRDRERYGYTF	-	TRBV6-5	TRBJ1-2	TRBD1	15
TGTGCCAGCTCACCATCCCCTCCCGACACTGAAGCTTTCTTT	CASSPSPPDTEAFF	-	TRBV18	TRBJ1-1	-	14
TGTGCCAGCAGCCCCAACAGGGGATACGAGCAGTACTTC	CASSPNRGYEQYF	few	TRBV7-2	TRBJ2-7	TRBD1	13
TGTGCCAGTAGTATCCTGGACAGCTATAGCAATCAGCCCCAGCATTTT	CASSILDSYSNQPQHF	-	TRBV19	TRBJ1-5	-	16
TGTGCCACCAGCAGACACTCTGGAAACACCATATATTTT	CATSRHSGNTIYF	-	TRBV15	TRBJ1-3	-	13
TGTGCCAGCAGTTACTTGGGCAGGCACAATGAGCAGTTCTTC	CASSYLGRHNEQFF	-	TRBV6-2/TRBV6-3	TRBJ2-1	-	14
TGTGCCAGCAGCTTGGGTGAGGCAGGGGGCAATCAGCCCCAGCATTTT	CASSLGEAGGNQPQHF	-	TRBV5-5	TRBJ1-5	-	16
TGCGCCAGCAGCCAAGTCGCCTTAGGGGGTGGGACCACTGAAGCTTTCTTT	CASSQVALGGGTTEAFF	-	TRBV4-1	TRBJ1-1	-	17
TGCAGCGTTGGACAGGGGCTAGGAGATGGCTACACCTTC	CSVGQGLGDGYTF	-	TRBV29-1	TRBJ1-2	TRBD1	13
TGTGCCAGCAGCCCAGGGTGGGCCTACGAGCAGTACTTC	CASSPGWAYEQYF	-	TRBV12-3/TRBV12-4	TRBJ2-7	-	13
TGTGCCAGTAGTTCCGCGGGGGGGGACTGGAGGAACACTGAAGCTTTCTTT	CASSSAGGDWRNTEAFF	few	TRBV19	TRBJ1-1	-	17
TGTGCCATCAGTGAGGGCTTACCTGGGAGGAATTCACCCCTCCACTTT	CAISEGLPGRNSPLHF	-	TRBV10-3	TRBJ1-6	-	16
TGTGCCAGCAGTGAAGTCGGCAGGAGGGTCTATGGCTACACCTTC	CASSEVGRRVYGYTF	-	TRBV6-1	TRBJ1-2	-	15
TGTGCCAGCAGGAGGACAGGGGAGAACTATGGCTACACCTTC	CASRRTGENYGYTF	-	TRBV5-6	TRBJ1-2	TRBD1	14
TGTGCCAGCAGCTTGCACCGGACCGGGGATGGCTACACCTTC	CASSLHRTGDGYTF	-	TRBV7-9	TRBJ1-2	-	14
TGTGCCAGCAGCTGGGACAGCTTTAACACTGAAGCTTTCTTT	CASSWDSFNTEAFF	-	TRBV7-2	TRBJ1-1	TRBD1	14
TGTGCCAGCAGCCAGCTCCCTCACAGGGTTGGCTATGGCTACACCTTC	CASSQLPHRVGYGYTF	-	TRBV4-2	TRBJ1-2	-	16
TGTGCCAGCAGCGTAGGACATATCTCAGATACGCAGTATTTT	CASSVGHISDTQYF	-	TRBV5-5	TRBJ2-3	-	14
TGTGCCAGAAGCTTCCCTCCGGGTCATGGCTACACCTTC	CARSFPPGHGYTF	-	TRBV5-3	TRBJ1-2	-	13
TGTGCCAGCAGCTCGCCGGGACTCCTCGGCACAGATACGCAGTATTTT	CASSSPGLLGTDTQYF	-	TRBV7-2	TRBJ2-3	-	16
TGTGCCATCAGGGCCGGGACAGGAGGAAATCAGCCCCAGCATTTT	CAIRAGTGGNQPQHF	-	TRBV10-3	TRBJ1-5	TRBD1	15
TGTGCCAGCAGCTCCACTAGCGGGGGGTGGGCAGATACGCAGTATTTT	CASSSTSGGWADTQYF	-	TRBV7-2	TRBJ2-3	TRBD2	16
TGTGCCAGCAGCTTGGGTCAGTCCTACACCTTC	CASSLGQSYTF	once	TRBV5-4	TRBJ1-2	-	11
TGTGCCAGCAGTAGCTGGGCGACAGGGGCCACAGATACGCAGTATTTT	CASSSWATGATDTQYF	-	TRBV11-2	TRBJ2-3	TRBD1	16
TGCGCCAGCAGCTTGGCCGGGGGAGGGGATGGCTACACCTTC	CASSLAGGGDGYTF	few	TRBV5-1	TRBJ1-2	-	14